This T cell receptor beta chain came from a study of T cell changes during pregnancy in multiple sclerosis. Sequencing used immunoSEQ multiplex PCR; TCRdb keeps in-frame clones, though not all of them. Of about 110,000 clones listed, more than 85% are singletons. Trimming removed 10 bases at V and 4 bases at J, with 19 bases between. The CDR3 has 14 amino acids. Germline CDR1 is MNHEY and CDR2 is SVGAGI. The sample in question was peripheral blood, obtained after pregnancy. The sequence derives from a female donor with multiple sclerosis, enrolled in a pregnancy study. This chain joins TRBV6-5 and TRBJ2-5; the D gene is possibly TRBD1 (5 bases). In DNA form, the CDR3 reads TGTGCCACCTCCCCTGTAGGGGTAGGAGAGACCCAGTACTTC. It yields the protein CATSPVGVGETQYF.